These 7 T cell receptor beta chains came from one sample sequenced in a study of cytomegalovirus exposure and HLA in healthy donors. It was with 60 Vbeta and 13 Jbeta primers that the PCR ran. Assay: immunoSEQ multiplex PCR; the TCRdb copy retains only in-frame clones and omits some. The top ten hold about 11% of the sample, which has fewer than 200,000 clones, approximately 85% seen once. The source material was PBMCs. Receptors were obtained from a man between 50 and 59 years old in good health and CMV-seropositive.

J is TRBJ2-6 and V is TRBV28; TRBD1 matches 8 bases. CDR3 length equals 16 residues. CDR1 MDHEN and CDR2 SYDVKM come from the germline V gene. V lost 5 bases to trimming and J lost 2 bases; unmatched junction nucleotides: 5. The CDR3 DNA reads as TGTGCCAGCAGTCCCCCGACAGGGGCTGGGGCCAACGTCCTGACTTTC. Protein: CASSPPTGAGANVLTF.

This clone was detected only once. V gene TRBV6-5 combines with J gene TRBJ1-2, with D perhaps TRBD1 (5 bases). The germline V gene has CDR1 MNHEY and CDR2 SVGAGI. This CDR3 region has 14 residues. Trimming stripped 6 bases from V and 8 bases from J, with 19 bases between. CDR3 coding DNA: TGTGCCAGCAGACACGACAGATCCCGGGGGGGCTACACCTTC. Its translation: CASRHDRSRGGYTF.

The gene calls are TRBV10-2 and TRBJ1-2; no clear D. The CDR3 is made up of 14 amino acids. The germline gives CDR1 WSHSY, CDR2 SAAADI. Trimming took 3 bases from V and 4 from J, leaving 12 bases between them. The CDR3 nucleotides read TGCGCCAGCAGTGACCGGAGAAGGAGCTATGGCTACACCTTC. Encoded protein: CASSDRRRSYGYTF.

A single count supports this clone. The gene calls are TRBV29-1 and TRBJ2-2; 8 bases match TRBD1. This CDR3 has 14 amino acids. Germline CDR1 is SQVTM and CDR2 is ANQGSEA. V shed 1 base and J 4 bases; nucleotides not matched to a gene: 2. The CDR3 sequence is CSVEVTGGTGELFF. DNA of the CDR3: TGCAGCGTTGAAGTTACAGGGGGCACCGGGGAGCTGTTTTTT.

This clone appeared once. Written as DNA, the CDR3 is TGTGCCAGCAGTCGCCCCTTAACAGGGGTCGCAGATACGCAGTATTTT. This encodes CASSRPLTGVADTQYF. J is TRBJ2-3 and V is TRBV25-1; the match to TRBD1 covers 7 bases. There are 16 residues in the CDR3. J gave up 4 bases and V 5 bases, and 12 bases lay outside the gene matches. CDR1 is MGHDK, CDR2 SYGVNS, per germline.

Details on this clone: The junction departs from germline at one end; a sequencing error may be responsible. This chain connects TRBV6-6 to TRBJ2-7; D remains ambiguous. The CDR3 has 11 amino acids. Germline CDR1 and CDR2: MNHNY and SVGAGI (reference sequence). The CDR3 nucleotides read TGTGCCAGCAGTTACTCCGACGAGCAGTACTTC. This encodes CASSYSDEQYF.

V is TRBV9 and J is TRBJ2-2, with 7 bases that match TRBD1. CDR1 and CDR2 (germline): SGDLS, YYNGEE. V was pared by 1 base and J by 3 bases, with 3 bases of the junction left unmatched. This CDR3 has 15 residues. The CDR3: CASSVPDRDTGELFF. The DNA of the CDR3 is TGTGCCAGCAGCGTACCAGACAGGGACACCGGGGAGCTGTTTTTT.